The text below deals with one T cell receptor beta chain. Its antigen is not known. J was trimmed by 5 bases and V by 6 bases; bases with no gene match: 6. Germline values: CDR1 SNHLY, CDR2 FYNNEI. The CDR3 has 15 amino acids. This specimen belongs to a study of T cell responses to AZD1222 COVID-19 vaccine. General study findings and limits: The study found Spike-specific TCR breadth and depth rose after two AZD1222 doses.

Clones were read by immunoSEQ multiplex PCR, and TCRdb kept only the in-frame ones, dropping some. This table has about 120,000 clones, just over 90% appearing once. This TCR derives from an adult in good health. This sequence joins TRBV2 and TRBJ2-2; 10 bases match TRBD1. This material consisted of peripheral blood, taken on day 0 of AZD1222 vaccination. For the CDR3, the DNA is TGTGCCAGCAGGAGACAGGGGGCACGTACCGGGGAGCTGTTTTTT. Its translation is CASRRQGARTGELFF.